Below, 20 T cell receptor beta chains from the same sample are listed, as sequenced in a study of T cells expressing NK-cell markers. TCRdb re-called the 5' RACE reads; one entry per CDR3 protein, DNA not given. The sample has 550,000 to 600,000 distinct CDR3 sequences. Source material: blood T cells: a sorted CD56 or NKG2C T cell subset, CD4+ or CD8+ T cells, or bulk PBMC T cells (not recorded which). The origin of the receptors is a man aged 18 to 30 in good health.

The chain couples TRBV5-1 to TRBJ2-4; TCRdb calls TRBD2, which cannot be checked without DNA. The germline V gene has CDR1 SGHRS and CDR2 YFSETQ. The CDR3 consists of 16 residues. The CDR3 region is CASSLAGLLAKNIQYF.

The chain combines TRBV7-2 with TRBJ2-5; TCRdb selects TRBD2, and the lack of DNA leaves this call unchecked. The CDR3 has 16 amino acids. Germline V CDR1 and CDR2: SGHTA, FQGNSA. Here the CDR3 reads CASSLGVREGSETQYF.

The genes are TRBV10-3 and TRBJ2-5; TCRdb's D call, TRBD1, is unchecked because there is no DNA. The CDR3 extends over 15 amino acids. Germline loops: CDR1 ENHRY, CDR2 SYGVKD. The CDR3 loop is CAIGNRDRGPETQYF.

The chain joins TRBV5-1 to TRBJ2-4. Germline V lookup: CDR1 SGHRS, CDR2 YFSETQ. The CDR3 runs 18 residues. The CDR3 sequence: CASSLVSQIWGAKNIQYF.

The genes are TRBV14 and TRBJ2-2; TCRdb picks TRBD1, but there is no DNA to check that call. This CDR3 is 20 amino acids long. CDR1 and CDR2 from the germline V gene are SGHDN and FVKESK. The CDR3 here is CASSQYRDRGLAANTGELFF.

The V and J genes are TRBV5-1 and TRBJ2-5; the D call of TRBD2 rests on TCRdb alone, since no DNA is present to check it. This CDR3 comprises 14 residues. Germline values: CDR1 SGHRS, CDR2 YFSETQ. The CDR3 spells CASSLGLEQETQYF. The variable domain in full, completed from reference TRBV5-1 and TRBJ2-5, reads KAGVTQTPRYLIKTRGQQVTLSCSPISGHRSVSWYQQTPGQGLQFLFEYFSETQRNKGNFPGRFSGRQFSNSRSEMNVSTLELGDSALYLCASSLGLEQETQYFGPGTRLLVL.

CDR3 amino acids: CASSLGFREGSNEQFF. This chain connects TRBV11-2 to TRBJ2-1; the TCRdb D gene call, TRBD2, has no DNA to confirm it. This CDR3 comprises 16 residues. Looked up from germline, CDR1 is SGHAT and CDR2 is FQNNGV.

The chain recombines TRBV12-5 with TRBJ2-3. The CDR3 contains 13 residues. The germline V gene encodes CDR1 LGHNT and CDR2 FRNRAP. CDR3 protein: CASGSANTDTQYF.

The rearrangement uses TRBV10-3 and TRBJ2-3; the TCRdb D gene call, TRBD1, has no DNA to confirm it. Germline CDR1 is ENHRY and CDR2 is SYGVKD. The CDR3 length is 15 residues. CDR3 sequence: CAISESRQQADTQYF.

The chain's CDR3 is CASSDRQHQYF. This chain joins TRBV4-1 and TRBJ2-4; the TCRdb D gene call, TRBD1, has no DNA to confirm it. The CDR3 spans 11 residues. Germline V lookup: CDR1 MGHRA, CDR2 YSYEKL.

The chain recombines TRBV12-3 or TRBV12-4 with TRBJ2-1; the D gene TCRdb calls, TRBD1, cannot be checked with no DNA. The CDR3 runs to 14 residues. CDR3 residues: CASSLVQGYNEQFF.

The rearrangement links TRBV5-5 to TRBJ2-7. The CDR3 is made up of 15 amino acids. Germline CDR1 SGHKS, CDR2 YYEKEE (reference sequence). The CDR3 reads CASSFGRSPSYEQYF.

This sequence joins TRBV6-5 and TRBJ1-2; TCRdb's D call, TRBD1, is unchecked because there is no DNA. CDR1 and CDR2 (germline): MNHEY, SVGAGI. The CDR3 spans 16 residues. CDR3: CASSYYTGQGAHGYTF.

The V and J genes are TRBV7-6 and TRBJ2-7; TCRdb's D call, TRBD1, is unchecked because there is no DNA. The V gene's germline CDR1 is SGHVS and CDR2 FNYEAQ. The CDR3 is 12 amino acids. The CDR3 sequence: CASSKGSYEQYF.

The chain is built from TRBV4-3 and TRBJ2-1. There are 15 residues in the CDR3. Per the germline V gene, CDR1 is LGHNA and CDR2 is YSLEER. This CDR3 is CASSPQWVSYNEQFF.

This chain uses TRBV7-6 with TRBJ2-2. CDR1 SGHVS and CDR2 FNYEAQ come from the germline V gene. The CDR3 is made up of 15 amino acids. CDR3 region: CASSLVGLGTGELFF.

The V call is TRBV19, the J call TRBJ1-6; TCRdb gives TRBD1 as the D gene, but with no DNA this cannot be confirmed. The V gene's germline CDR1 is LNHDA and CDR2 SQIVND (reference sequence). The CDR3 sequence is 18 residues long. This chain's CDR3 is CASSPSLGGSSYNSPLHF.

This chain connects TRBV12-5 to TRBJ2-5; the TRBD2 assignment by TCRdb is unverifiable without DNA. The germline CDR1 and CDR2 sequences are LGHNT and FRNRAP. The CDR3 is 14 amino acids. CDR3 in amino acids: CASKQGGGRETQYF.

V usage is TRBV11-2 and J usage is TRBJ2-1; TCRdb outputs TRBD2, but without DNA this stays unchecked. This CDR3 spans 14 amino acids. Germline CDR1 is SGHAT and CDR2 is FQNNGV. This chain's CDR3 is CASSLGGGANEQFF.

CDR3 amino acids: CAISESPGKLFF. V and J are TRBV10-3 and TRBJ1-4; TCRdb picks TRBD1, but there is no DNA to check that call. Germline loops: CDR1 ENHRY, CDR2 SYGVKD. CDR3 length: 12 residues.